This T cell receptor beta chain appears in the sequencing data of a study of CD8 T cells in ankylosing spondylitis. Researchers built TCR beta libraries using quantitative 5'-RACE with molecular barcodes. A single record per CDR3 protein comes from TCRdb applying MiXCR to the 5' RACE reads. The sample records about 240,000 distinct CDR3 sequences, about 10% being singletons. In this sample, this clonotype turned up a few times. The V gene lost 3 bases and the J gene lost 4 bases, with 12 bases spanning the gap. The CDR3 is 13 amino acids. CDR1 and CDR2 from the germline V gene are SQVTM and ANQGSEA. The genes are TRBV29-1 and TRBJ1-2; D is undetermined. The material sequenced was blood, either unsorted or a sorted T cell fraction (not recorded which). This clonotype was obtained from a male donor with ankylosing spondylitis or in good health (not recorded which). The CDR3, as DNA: TGCAGCGTTGAGGTTGAGGGTTCCTATGGCTACACCTTC. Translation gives CSVEVEGSYGYTF.